This TCR beta chain was identified during a study of shared clonotypes between healthy human individuals. Study information: For every donor, three CD4 naive, three CD4 memory, two CD8 naive and one CD8 memory plates were used. Points from the study as a whole: Larger estimated richness was generally recorded for naive subsets relative to memory subsets. Clonotypes not shared had lower generation probabilities than those common to all four donors.

Terminally differentiated effector memory CD45RA+ cells were excluded by CCR7 positive selection of CD45RO-negative cells. Trimming removed 5 bases from V and 1 base from J; junction bases left unmatched: 7. The CDR3 is made up of 15 amino acids. Germline CDR1 is MNHEY and CDR2 is SVGAGI. Per the original methods: With immunoSEQ giving junction-only sequences and no quality scores, filtering differed. Clones were read by immunoSEQ multiplex PCR, and TCRdb kept only the in-frame ones, dropping some. V and J calls and clone size come straight from that table; D and trimming were deduced from the DNA. The sample lists roughly 2,000,000 clones; roughly 93% were seen once. Of note for this clone: Its antigen is as yet unknown.

Sample: naive CD8+ T cells from PBMCs. The chain recombines TRBV6-5 with TRBJ1-1; TRBD1 matches 7 bases. This TCR derives from a man aged 18 to 35 in good health. Some clones in this sample may be carry-over from other donors' samples. DNA for the CDR3: TGTGCCAGCAGTCCCTACAGGGGCCCGAACACTGAAGCTTTCTTT. Protein product: CASSPYRGPNTEAFF.